One and the same sample provided the 12 T cell receptor beta chains below, sequenced in a study of blood T cells in healthy people across ages. Then a second PCR, running roughly 7 to 11 cycles, was carried out with a sample-barcoded 5' primer and a J-beta primer mix. TCRdb used MiXCR to reprocess the 5' RACE reads, holding one entry per CDR3 protein. This sample yields 700,000 to 950,000 distinct CDR3 sequences, of which nearly 60% are seen a single time; around 22% belongs to the top ten. The source material was blood. Receptors were obtained from a man aged 25-45 years in good health.

In DNA, the CDR3 is TGTGCCAGCAGCTTGTGGACTAGTTTGGGGGAGACCCAGTACTTC. It yields the protein CASSLWTSLGETQYF. This chain links TRBV7-2 with TRBJ2-5; 7 bases are shared with TRBD2. The CDR3 is 15 amino acids. Trimming removed 3 bases from V and 5 bases from J; junction bases left unmatched: 9. CDR1 SGHTA and CDR2 FQGNSA come from the germline V gene.

This chain connects TRBV28 to TRBJ2-7; D call uncertain. Trimming pared 3 bases from V and 2 bases from J, leaving 14 bases between. The CDR3 spans 15 residues. Germline loops: CDR1 MDHEN, CDR2 SYDVKM. The chain's CDR3 is CASSLNQASTYEQYF. In DNA, the CDR3 is TGTGCCAGCAGTTTGAACCAGGCCTCGACCTACGAGCAGTACTTC.

This clonotype showed up just a few times. This chain connects TRBV6-4 to TRBJ2-1, with 9 bases fitting TRBD2. The V and J ends lost 6 bases and 0 bases, in that order; junction bases with no gene match: 6. This CDR3 has 16 amino acids. Germline V gene data show CDR1 as MRHNA and CDR2 as SNTAGT. The CDR3 coding sequence is TGTGCCAGCAGCGAGGCGGGAGGGAGCTCCTACAATGAGCAGTTCTTC. Translated: CASSEAGGSSYNEQFF.

In this sample, this clonotype turned up a few times. The chain joins TRBV20-1 to TRBJ1-6; D is perhaps TRBD1 (5 bases). CDR3 length: 15 amino acids. V dropped 3 bases and J dropped 7 bases, with 16 bases sitting between them. Germline CDR1 DFQATT, CDR2 SNEGSKA (reference sequence). The CDR3 coding sequence is TGCAGTGCTAGCTTTGGGCAGGGCCGAAATTCACCCCTCCACTTT. Its protein product is CSASFGQGRNSPLHF.

The V and J genes are TRBV2 and TRBJ2-1; TRBD2 matches at 10 bases. The CDR3 consists of 13 residues. CDR1 and CDR2 from the germline V gene are SNHLY and FYNNEI. V lost 10 bases to trimming and J lost 6 bases; unmatched junction nucleotides: 6. The CDR3 spells CATLAGVGNEQFF. The CDR3 coding sequence is TGTGCCACCCTAGCGGGAGTCGGCAATGAGCAGTTCTTC.

This chain joins TRBV5-1 and TRBJ2-1; 8 bases line up with TRBD2. The CDR3 extends over 14 amino acids. Germline-derived CDR1 and CDR2 are SGHRS and YFSETQ. V was clipped by 0 bases and J by 9 bases; unmatched bases: 5. The CDR3 nucleotides are TGCGCCAGCAGCTTGGAGCGGGGGTCGGGTGAGCAGTTCTTC. Translated: CASSLERGSGEQFF.

The gene calls are TRBV6-2 or TRBV6-3 and TRBJ2-3; 13 nucleotides line up with TRBD2. V lost 4 bases, J lost 3 bases, and 4 bases stayed unmatched. There are 16 residues in the CDR3. Germline values: CDR1 MNHEY, CDR2 SVGEGT. CDR3 DNA: TGTGCCAGCAGTTTGACTAGCGGGAGGATGACAGATACGCAGTATTTT. Residues: CASSLTSGRMTDTQYF.

This chain connects TRBV4-3 to TRBJ1-1; TRBD1 is a possible D gene (5 bases). The CDR3 has 15 residues. Germline CDR1 and CDR2: LGHNA and YSLEER. Deletions cut 0 bases from V and 1 base from J, with 9 bases between. CDR3: CASSQDGGGNTEAFF. In DNA form, the CDR3 reads TGCGCCAGCAGCCAAGATGGGGGTGGGAACACTGAAGCTTTCTTT.

The sample holds one count of this clonotype. V is TRBV6-1 and J is TRBJ2-2; D is undetermined. V lost 6 bases, J lost 8 bases, and 13 bases lay in between. CDR3 length: 13 residues. CDR1 and CDR2 (germline): MNHNS, SASEGT. CDR3 in DNA: TGTGCCAGCAGAGACGTCCTTATAGGGGAGCTGTTTTTT. Its protein is CASRDVLIGELFF.

This chain uses TRBV20-1 with TRBJ2-1; D gene unclear. With 1 base removed from V and 3 bases from J, the gap between germline ends came to 4 bases. CDR1 and CDR2 (germline): DFQATT, SNEGSKA (reference sequence). CDR3 length: 12 amino acids. This chain's CDR3 is CSARGGYNEQFF. CDR3 DNA: TGCAGTGCTAGAGGGGGCTACAATGAGCAGTTCTTC.

This chain links TRBV4-3 with TRBJ2-7; 8 nucleotides agree with TRBD1. Germline loops: CDR1 LGHNA, CDR2 YSLEER. After removal of 0 bases from V and 3 bases from J, the junction contained 13 bases not matched to a gene. The CDR3 covers 18 residues. The CDR3 bases are TGCGCCAGCAGCCAAGAGCCCAATGGAGGACAGGGCTACTACGAGCAGTACTTC. Its protein product is CASSQEPNGGQGYYEQYF.

This clonotype was seen more than once but under ten times. The J gene is TRBJ2-1, the V gene TRBV30; tentative D call: TRBD1 (5 bases). With 2 bases removed from V and 8 bases from J, the gap between germline ends came to 10 bases. Germline values: CDR1 GTSNPN, CDR2 SVGIG (reference sequence). The length of the CDR3 is 12 residues. The CDR3 bases are TGTGCCTGGAGTACGGTCAGGGATGAGCAGTTCTTC. Protein sequence: CAWSTVRDEQFF.